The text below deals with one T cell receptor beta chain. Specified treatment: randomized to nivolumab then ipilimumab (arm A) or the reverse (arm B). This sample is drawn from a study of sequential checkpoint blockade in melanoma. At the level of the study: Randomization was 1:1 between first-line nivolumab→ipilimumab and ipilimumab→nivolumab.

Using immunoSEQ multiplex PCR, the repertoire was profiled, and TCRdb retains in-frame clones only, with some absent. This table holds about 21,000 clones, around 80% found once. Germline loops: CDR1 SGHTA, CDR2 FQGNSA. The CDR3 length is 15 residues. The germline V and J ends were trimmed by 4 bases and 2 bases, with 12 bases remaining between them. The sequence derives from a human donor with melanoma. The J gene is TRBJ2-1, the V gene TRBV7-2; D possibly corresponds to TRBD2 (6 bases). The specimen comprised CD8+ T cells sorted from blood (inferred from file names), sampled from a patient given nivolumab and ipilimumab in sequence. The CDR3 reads CASSSLAKAYNEQFF. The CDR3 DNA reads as TGTGCCAGCAGCTCCCTAGCGAAAGCCTACAATGAGCAGTTCTTC.